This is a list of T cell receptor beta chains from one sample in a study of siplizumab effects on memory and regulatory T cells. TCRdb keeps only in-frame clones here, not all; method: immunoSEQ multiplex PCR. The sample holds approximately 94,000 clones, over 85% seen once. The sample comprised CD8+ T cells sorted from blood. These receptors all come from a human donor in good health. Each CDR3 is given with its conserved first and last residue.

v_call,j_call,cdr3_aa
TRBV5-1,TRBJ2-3,CASSLASGGADTQYF
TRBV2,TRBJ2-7,CASSGAAVYEQYF
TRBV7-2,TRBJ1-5,CASSPQAVTAYSNQPQHF
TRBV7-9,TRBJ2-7,CASSPLGTRAYEQYF
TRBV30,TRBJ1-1,CAWRETGPLNTEAFF
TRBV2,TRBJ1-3,CASSTLVRDPSGNTIYF
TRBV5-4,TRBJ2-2,CASSPTSSNTGELFF
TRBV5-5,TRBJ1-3,CASSLTRDESSGNTIYF
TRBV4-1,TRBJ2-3,CASSQVLSAGGNTQYF
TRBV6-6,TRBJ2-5,CASSPGRRGEETQYF
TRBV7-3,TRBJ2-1,CASSLTPDSPYNEQFF
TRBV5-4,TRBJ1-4,CASSFAGQGATNEKLFF
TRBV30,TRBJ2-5,CAWRYLGLAGGPETQYF
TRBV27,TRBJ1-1,CASSLMSGAEAFF
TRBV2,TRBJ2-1,CASLLATDEQFF
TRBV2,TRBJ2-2,CASGWTGGTGELFF
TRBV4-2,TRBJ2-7,CASSQGLAGGPTYEQYF
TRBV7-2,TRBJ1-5,CASSLLGSGQPQHF
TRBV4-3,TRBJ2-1,CASSQERMDNEQFF
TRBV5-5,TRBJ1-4,CASSLPDSSEKLFF
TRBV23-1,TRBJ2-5,CASSQKGVEGKTQYF
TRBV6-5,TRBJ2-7,CASSYLTGEQYF
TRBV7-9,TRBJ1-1,CASSFGNPNTEAFF
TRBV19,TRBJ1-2,CASSTQGYGYTF
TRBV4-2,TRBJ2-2,CASSQDGGLAGVTTGELFF
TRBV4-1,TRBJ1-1,CASSQGAVFKGEAFF
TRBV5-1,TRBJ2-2,CASSLSWGSGELFF
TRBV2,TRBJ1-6,CASKTGGYSPLHF
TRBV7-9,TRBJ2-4,CASSFRSGGAKNIQYF
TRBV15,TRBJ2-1,CATSRDRGAGNEQFF
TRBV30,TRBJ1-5,CAWSGGQSNQPQHF
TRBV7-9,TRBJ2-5,CASSLRETQETQYF
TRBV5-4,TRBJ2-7,CASSQELAPYYEQYF
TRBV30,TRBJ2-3,CAWSIGRGPDTQYF
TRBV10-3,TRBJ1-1,CAISDPGGMNTEAFF
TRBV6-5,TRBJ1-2,CASSYQGANYGYTF
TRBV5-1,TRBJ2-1,CASSLTSGAYNEQFF
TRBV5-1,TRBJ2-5,CASSLGVVLYQETQYF